This T cell receptor beta chain was captured by sequencing in a study of cytomegalovirus exposure and HLA in healthy donors. The V gene's germline CDR1 is SGHTA and CDR2 FQGNSA. This CDR3 spans 14 amino acids. V was clipped by 1 base and J by 11 bases, with 12 bases between them. On this clone itself: Its antigen is unidentified. Other DNA sequences in the same sample also yield this CDR3.

With 60 Vbeta and 13 Jbeta primers, the PCR was carried out. Assay used: immunoSEQ multiplex PCR; TCRdb lists only in-frame clones, some missing. The sample consists of some 130,000 clones, around four fifths of them appearing once. Findings and caveats of the study: Rare TCR sequences dominated, though some public TCRs recurred in many donors. Later analysis indicated greater clonal expansion among HLA-associated TCR beta chains than among equally common other chains.

This TCR was recovered from a man aged 35 to 55 in good health and CMV-seronegative. The chain has TRBV7-2 and TRBJ1-6; no clear D gene. What was sequenced was PBMCs. The DNA for the CDR3 is TGTGCCAGCAGCTTAGTTCCGGAGGGTGCACCCCTCCACTTT. Protein: CASSLVPEGAPLHF.